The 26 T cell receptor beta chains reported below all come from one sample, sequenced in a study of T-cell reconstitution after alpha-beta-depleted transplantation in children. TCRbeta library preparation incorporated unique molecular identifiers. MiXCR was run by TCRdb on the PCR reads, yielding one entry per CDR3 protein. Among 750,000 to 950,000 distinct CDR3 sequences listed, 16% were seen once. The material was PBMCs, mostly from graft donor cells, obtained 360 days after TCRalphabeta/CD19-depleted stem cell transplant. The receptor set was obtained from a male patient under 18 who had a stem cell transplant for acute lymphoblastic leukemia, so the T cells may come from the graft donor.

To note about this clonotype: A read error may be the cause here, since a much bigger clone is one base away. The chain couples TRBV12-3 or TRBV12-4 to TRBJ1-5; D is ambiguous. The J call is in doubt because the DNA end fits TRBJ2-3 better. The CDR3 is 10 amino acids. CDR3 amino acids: CASKNQPQYF. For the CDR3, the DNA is TGTGCCAGCAAAAATCAGCCCCAGTATTTT.

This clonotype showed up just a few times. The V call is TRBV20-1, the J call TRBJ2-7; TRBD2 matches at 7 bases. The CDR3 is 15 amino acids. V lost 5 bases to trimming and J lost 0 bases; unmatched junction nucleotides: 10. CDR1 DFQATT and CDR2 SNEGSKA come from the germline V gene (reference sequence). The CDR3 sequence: CSAPGGGLVSYEQYF. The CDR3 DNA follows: TGCAGTGCTCCAGGCGGGGGACTGGTCTCCTACGAGCAGTACTTC.

The DNA for the CDR3 is TGTGCCAGCACCTCTCACCGGGAATCCTACGAGCAGTACTTC. It codes for CASTSHRESYEQYF. The V call is TRBV2, the J call TRBJ2-7, with D tentatively TRBD2 (5 bases). This CDR3 spans 14 amino acids. Germline CDR1 and CDR2: SNHLY and FYNNEI. Trimming left V 7 bases short and J 1 base short, with 14 bases between.

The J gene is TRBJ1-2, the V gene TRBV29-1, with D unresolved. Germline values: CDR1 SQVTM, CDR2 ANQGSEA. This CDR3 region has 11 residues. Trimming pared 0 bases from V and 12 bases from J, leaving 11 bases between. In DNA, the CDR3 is TGCAGCGTTGAAGATCGGGATAGGCACACCTTC. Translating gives CSVEDRDRHTF.

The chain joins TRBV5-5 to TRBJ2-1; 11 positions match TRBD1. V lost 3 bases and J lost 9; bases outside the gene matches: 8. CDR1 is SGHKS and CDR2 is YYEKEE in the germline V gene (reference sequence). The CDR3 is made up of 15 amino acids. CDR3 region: CASSSVGQGAFEQFF. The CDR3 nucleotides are TGTGCCAGCAGCTCGGTCGGACAGGGGGCGTTTGAGCAGTTCTTC.

The CDR3 reads CASSFQSGTGGYEQYF. The DNA of the CDR3 is TGCGCCAGCAGCTTTCAATCGGGGACAGGGGGCTACGAGCAGTACTTC. The J gene is TRBJ2-7, the V gene TRBV5-1; the match to TRBD1 covers 11 bases. V was clipped by 2 bases and J by 3 bases; unmatched bases: 7. Germline CDR1 SGHRS, CDR2 YFSETQ. This CDR3 is 16 amino acids long.

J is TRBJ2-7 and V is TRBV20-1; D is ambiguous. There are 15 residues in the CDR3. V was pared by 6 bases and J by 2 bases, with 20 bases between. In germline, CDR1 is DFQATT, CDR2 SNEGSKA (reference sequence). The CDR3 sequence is CSAPPAGQVTYEQYF. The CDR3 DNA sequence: TGCAGTGCCCCCCCGGCAGGCCAGGTAACCTACGAGCAGTACTTC.

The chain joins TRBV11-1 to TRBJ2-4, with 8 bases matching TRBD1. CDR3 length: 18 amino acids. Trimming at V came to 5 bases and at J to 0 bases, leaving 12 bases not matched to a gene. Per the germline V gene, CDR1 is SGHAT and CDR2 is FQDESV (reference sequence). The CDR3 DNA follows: TGTGCCAGCAGCCCACGGGTGGGACAGGTGATAGCCAAAAACATTCAGTACTTC. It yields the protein CASSPRVGQVIAKNIQYF. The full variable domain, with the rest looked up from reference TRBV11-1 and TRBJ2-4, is EAEVAQSPRYKITEKSQAVAFWCDPISGHATLYWYRQILGQGPELLVQFQDESVVDDSQLPKDRFSAERLKGVDSTLKIQPAELGDSAMYLCASSPRVGQVIAKNIQYFGAGTRLSVL.

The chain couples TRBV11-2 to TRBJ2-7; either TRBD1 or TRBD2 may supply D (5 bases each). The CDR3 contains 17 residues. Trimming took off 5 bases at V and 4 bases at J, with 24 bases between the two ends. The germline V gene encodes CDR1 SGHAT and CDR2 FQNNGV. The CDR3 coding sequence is TGTGCCAGCAGCATAGGGGCCCGGGGCCCTTCCCCTTACGAGCAGTACTTC. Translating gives CASSIGARGPSPYEQYF.

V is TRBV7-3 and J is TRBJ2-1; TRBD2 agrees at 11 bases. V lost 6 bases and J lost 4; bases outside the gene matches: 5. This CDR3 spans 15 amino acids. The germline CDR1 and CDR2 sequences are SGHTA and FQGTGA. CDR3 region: CASRPRLAGYNEQFF. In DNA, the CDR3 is TGTGCCAGCAGGCCCCGACTAGCGGGATACAATGAGCAGTTCTTC.

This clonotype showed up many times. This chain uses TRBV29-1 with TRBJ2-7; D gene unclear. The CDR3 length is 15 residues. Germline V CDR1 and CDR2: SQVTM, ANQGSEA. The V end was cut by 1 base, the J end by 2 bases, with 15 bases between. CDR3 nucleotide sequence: TGCAGCGTTGAAGCCCCTTCGGCCCTGCCCTACGAGCAGTACTTC. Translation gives CSVEAPSALPYEQYF.

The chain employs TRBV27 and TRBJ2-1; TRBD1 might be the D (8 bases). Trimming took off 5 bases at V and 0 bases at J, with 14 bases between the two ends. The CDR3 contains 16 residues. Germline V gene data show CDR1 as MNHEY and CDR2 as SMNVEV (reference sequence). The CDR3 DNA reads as TGTGCCAGCAGTACGAACAGGGGGGGCTCCTACAATGAGCAGTTCTTC. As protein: CASSTNRGGSYNEQFF.

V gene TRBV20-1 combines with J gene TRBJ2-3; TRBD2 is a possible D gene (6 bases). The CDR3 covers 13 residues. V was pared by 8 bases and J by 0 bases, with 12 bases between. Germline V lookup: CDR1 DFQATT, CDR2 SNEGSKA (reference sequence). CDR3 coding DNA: TGCAGTCGCGGGGTAACTAGCACAGATACGCAGTATTTT. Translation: CSRGVTSTDTQYF.

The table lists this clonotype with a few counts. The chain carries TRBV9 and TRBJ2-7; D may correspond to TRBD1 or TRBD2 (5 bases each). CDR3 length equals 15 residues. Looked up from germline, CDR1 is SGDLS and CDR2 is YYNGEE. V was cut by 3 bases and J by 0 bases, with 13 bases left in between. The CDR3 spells CASSAGRTSSYEQYF. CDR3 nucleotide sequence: TGTGCCAGCAGCGCGGGACGGACGAGCTCCTACGAGCAGTACTTC.

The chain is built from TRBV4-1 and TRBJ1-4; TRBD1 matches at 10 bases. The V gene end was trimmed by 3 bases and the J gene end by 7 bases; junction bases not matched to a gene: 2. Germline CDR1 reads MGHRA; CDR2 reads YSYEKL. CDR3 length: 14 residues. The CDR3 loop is CASSHDRGPEKLFF. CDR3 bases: TGCGCCAGCAGCCATGACAGGGGGCCTGAAAAACTGTTTTTT.

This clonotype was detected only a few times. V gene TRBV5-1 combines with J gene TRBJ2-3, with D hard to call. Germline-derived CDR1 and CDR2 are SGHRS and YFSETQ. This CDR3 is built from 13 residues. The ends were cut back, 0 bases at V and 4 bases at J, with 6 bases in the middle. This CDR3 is CASSLGESDTQYF. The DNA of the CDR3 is TGCGCCAGCAGCTTGGGAGAATCAGATACGCAGTATTTT.

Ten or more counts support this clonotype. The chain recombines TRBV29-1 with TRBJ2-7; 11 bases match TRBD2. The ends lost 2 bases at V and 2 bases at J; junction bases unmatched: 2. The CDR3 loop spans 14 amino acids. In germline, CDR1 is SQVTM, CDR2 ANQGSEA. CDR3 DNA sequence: TGCAGCGTTGAAACTAGCGGGAGTGCCTACGAGCAGTACTTC. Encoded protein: CSVETSGSAYEQYF.

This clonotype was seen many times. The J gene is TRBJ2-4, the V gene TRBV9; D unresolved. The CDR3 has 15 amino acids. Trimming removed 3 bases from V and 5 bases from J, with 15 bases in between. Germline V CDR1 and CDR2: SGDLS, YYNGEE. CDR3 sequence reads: CASSGPGGGQNIQYF. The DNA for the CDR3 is TGTGCCAGCAGCGGTCCCGGTGGCGGCCAAAACATTCAGTACTTC. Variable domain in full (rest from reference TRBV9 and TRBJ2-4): DSGVTQTPKHLITATGQRVTLRCSPRSGDLSVYWYQQSLDQGLQFLIQYYNGEERAKGNILERFSAQQFPDLHSELNLSSLELGDSALYFCASSGPGGGQNIQYFGAGTRLSVL.

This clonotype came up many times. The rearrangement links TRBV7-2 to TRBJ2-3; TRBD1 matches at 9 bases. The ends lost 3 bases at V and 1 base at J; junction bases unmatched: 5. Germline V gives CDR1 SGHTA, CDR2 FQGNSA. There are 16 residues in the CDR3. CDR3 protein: CASSLTGGLGTDTQYF. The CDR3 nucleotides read TGTGCCAGCAGCTTGACAGGGGGATTGGGCACAGATACGCAGTATTTT.

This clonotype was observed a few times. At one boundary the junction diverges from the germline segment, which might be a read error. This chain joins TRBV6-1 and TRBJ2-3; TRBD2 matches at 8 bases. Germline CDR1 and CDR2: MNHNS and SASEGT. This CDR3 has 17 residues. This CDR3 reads CAISDASHSGITDTQYF. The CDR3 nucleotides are TGTGCCATCAGTGACGCTTCACATAGCGGGATAACAGATACGCAGTATTTT.

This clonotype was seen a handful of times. CDR3: CASKTGSGAPYEQYF. As DNA, the CDR3 is TGTGCCAGCAAAACTGGTAGCGGGGCCCCCTACGAGCAGTACTTC. The chain couples TRBV28 to TRBJ2-7; 8 bases are shared with TRBD2. V lost 7 bases to trimming and J lost 2 bases; unmatched junction nucleotides: 10. This CDR3 comprises 15 residues. In germline, CDR1 is MDHEN, CDR2 SYDVKM.

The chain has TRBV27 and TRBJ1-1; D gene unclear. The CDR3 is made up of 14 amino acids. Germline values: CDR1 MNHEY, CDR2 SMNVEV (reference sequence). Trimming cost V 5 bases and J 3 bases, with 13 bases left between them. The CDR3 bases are TGTGCCAGCAGTGGGGAATTTGGGTACACTGAAGCTTTCTTT. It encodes CASSGEFGYTEAFF.

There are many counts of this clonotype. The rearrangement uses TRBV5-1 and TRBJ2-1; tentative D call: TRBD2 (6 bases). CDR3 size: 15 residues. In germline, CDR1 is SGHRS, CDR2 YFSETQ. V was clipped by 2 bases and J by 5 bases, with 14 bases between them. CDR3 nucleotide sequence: TGCGCCAGCAGCTTAGGAGGCGGGACCCACAATGAGCAGTTCTTC. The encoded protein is CASSLGGGTHNEQFF.

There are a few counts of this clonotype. The CDR3 DNA sequence: TGTGCCAGCAGCTTCTTTATCGAGCAGTACTTC. Encoded protein: CASSFFIEQYF. V and J are TRBV7-7 and TRBJ2-7, with D unresolved. This CDR3 spans 11 amino acids. Germline V gives CDR1 SSHAT, CDR2 FNYEAQ (reference sequence). V dropped 3 bases and J dropped 6 bases, with 6 bases sitting between them.

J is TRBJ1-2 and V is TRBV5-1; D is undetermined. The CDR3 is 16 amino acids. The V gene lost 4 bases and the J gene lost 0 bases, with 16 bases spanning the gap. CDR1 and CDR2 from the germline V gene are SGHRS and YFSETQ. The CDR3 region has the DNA TGCGCCAGCAGCCCGTGGGCAGGCACCGCTAACTATGGCTACACCTTC. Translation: CASSPWAGTANYGYTF.

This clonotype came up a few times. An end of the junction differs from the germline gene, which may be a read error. CDR3 region: CASSLTGTETDF. The DNA of the CDR3 is TGTGCCAGCAGCTTGACCGGGACCGAGACTGACTTC. The chain couples TRBV5-4 to TRBJ2-4; D may be TRBD1 or TRBD2 (5 bases each). The CDR3 is 12 residues long. The V gene's germline CDR1 is SGHNT and CDR2 YYREEE (reference sequence).